Each of the 5 T cell receptor beta chains below was sequenced from the same sample in a study of OX40 agonist ivuxolimab in advanced cancers. Assay: immunoSEQ multiplex PCR; the TCRdb copy retains only in-frame clones and omits some. The sample includes under 85,000 clones, about 87% of them seen just once. The input for sequencing was CD4+ or CD8+ T cells sorted from blood, taken in a trial of the OX40 agonist ivuxolimab. The receptors derive from an adult with an advanced solid tumor such as melanoma, head and neck, liver or kidney cancer.

This rearrangement joins TRBV29-1 to TRBJ2-3, with D unclear. V gave up 5 bases and J gave up 3 bases, with 6 bases separating them. This CDR3 comprises 11 residues. Germline-derived CDR1 and CDR2 are SQVTM and ANQGSEA. DNA for the CDR3: TGCAGCGTTCAAGGGACAGATACGCAGTATTTT. It encodes CSVQGTDTQYF.

This chain connects TRBV7-2 to TRBJ1-2; 8 bases align to TRBD1. V shed 1 base and J 6 bases; nucleotides not matched to a gene: 7. The CDR3 contains 15 residues. Germline CDR1 SGHTA, CDR2 FQGNSA. CDR3 coding DNA: TGTGCCAGCAGCTTAGTACCAGGGGGCGCCAATGGCTACACCTTC. It encodes CASSLVPGGANGYTF. The full variable domain, rest sourced from reference TRBV7-2 and TRBJ1-2, is GAGVSQSPSNKVTEKGKDVELRCDPISGHTALYWYRQSLGQGLEFLIYFQGNSAPDKSGLPSDRFSAERTGGSVSTLTIQRTQQEDSAVYLCASSLVPGGANGYTFGSGTRLTVV.

The chain links TRBV5-1 to TRBJ2-1; TRBD2 agrees at 10 bases. There are 15 residues in the CDR3. The V gene's germline CDR1 is SGHRS and CDR2 YFSETQ. Unmatched junction bases numbered 7, after V lost 1 base and J lost 9 bases. CDR3 sequence reads: CASSLRQRGGSEQFF. DNA for the CDR3: TGCGCCAGCAGCTTGCGTCAGCGGGGGGGCAGTGAGCAGTTCTTC.

This sequence joins TRBV5-1 and TRBJ2-5, with TRBD2 matching over 15 bases. Germline V lookup: CDR1 SGHRS, CDR2 YFSETQ. V trimming: 3 bases; J trimming: 0 bases; junction bases outside the gene matches: 9. This CDR3 is built from 19 residues. CDR3 sequence (DNA): TGCGCCAGCAGCTCTTGGACTAGCGGGAGGGCCCGGTACCAAGAGACCCAGTACTTC. This codes for CASSSWTSGRARYQETQYF.

This clone was recorded a few times. The rearrangement joins TRBV19 to TRBJ2-7, with no clear D. The germline CDR1 and CDR2 sequences are LNHDA and SQIVND (reference sequence). The CDR3 sequence is 15 residues long. V was pared by 3 bases and J by 3 bases, with 15 bases between. The DNA of the CDR3 is TGTGCCAGTAGTATCGGACGCCGACCCTTCTACGAGCAGTACTTC. Its translation: CASSIGRRPFYEQYF.